This TCR beta chain was recorded in a study of cytomegalovirus exposure and HLA in healthy donors. Study details: Early released data had approximately 86 million unique TCRs, all coming from HLA-typed donors. Most donors, 81% of around 400 genotyped, fell in the Caucasian-associated ancestry cluster. General study findings and limits: A list of approximately 160 TCR beta chains associated with cytomegalovirus was given. What was likely a sequencing artifact was a cluster of highly shared sequence variants.

Researchers ran the PCR with 60 Vbeta and 13 Jbeta primers. Clones were read by immunoSEQ multiplex PCR, and TCRdb kept only the in-frame ones, dropping some. The top ten hold under 7.5% of the sample, which has about 150,000 clones, around 84% seen once. Trimming took off 5 bases at V and 3 bases at J, with 14 bases between the two ends. The CDR3 is 14 amino acids. CDR1 MGHRA and CDR2 YSYEKL come from the germline V gene. Note on this clone: Its antigen is as yet unknown.

This receptor was obtained from a man aged 50 or older in good health and CMV-seropositive. The chain combines TRBV4-1 with TRBJ2-7; D uncertain. The specimen was PBMCs. For the CDR3, the DNA is TGCGCCAGCAGCGAGAGAAGAGGCAGCTACGAGCAGTACGTC. Its translation: CASSERRGSYEQYV.